This TCR beta chain comes out of a study of blood T cell repertoires in COVID-19. Overall study: Sources were T cells, B-cell-depleted T cells, or PBMCs; the material itself was cDNA or gDNA.

Assay: immunoSEQ multiplex PCR; the TCRdb copy retains only in-frame clones and omits some. This sample has fewer than 250,000 clones; approximately 82% occur once, and the top ten carry approximately 7.4%. The length of the CDR3 is 17 residues. Germline CDR1 and CDR2: SGDLS and YYNGEE. V shed 4 bases, J shed 2 bases, and the junction held 14 bases outside the gene matches. The TCR sequence derives from a woman between 45 and 65 years old with acute or convalescent COVID-19. The V and J genes are TRBV9 and TRBJ2-7; 8 bases map to TRBD1. The sequenced material came from peripheral blood. Here the CDR3 DNA reads TGTGCCAGCAGCAAATCTATGGACAGGGTAATTGCCTACGAGCAGTACTTC. This encodes CASSKSMDRVIAYEQYF.